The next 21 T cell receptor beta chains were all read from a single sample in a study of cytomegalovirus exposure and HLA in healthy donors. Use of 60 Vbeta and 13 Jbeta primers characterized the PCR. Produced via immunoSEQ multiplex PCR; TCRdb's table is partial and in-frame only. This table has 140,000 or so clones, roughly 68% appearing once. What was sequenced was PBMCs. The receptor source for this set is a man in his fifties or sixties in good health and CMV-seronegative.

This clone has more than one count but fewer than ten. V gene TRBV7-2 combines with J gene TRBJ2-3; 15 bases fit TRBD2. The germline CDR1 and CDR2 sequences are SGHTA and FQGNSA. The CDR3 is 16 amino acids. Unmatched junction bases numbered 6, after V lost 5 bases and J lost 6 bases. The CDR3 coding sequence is TGTGCCAGCAGCCGCGGACTAGCGGGAGGGCGGGATACGCAGTATTTT. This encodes CASSRGLAGGRDTQYF.

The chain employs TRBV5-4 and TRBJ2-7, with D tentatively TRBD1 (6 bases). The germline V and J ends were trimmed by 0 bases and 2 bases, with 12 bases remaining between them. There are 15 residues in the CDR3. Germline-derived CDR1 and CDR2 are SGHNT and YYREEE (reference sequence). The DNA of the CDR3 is TGTGCCAGCAGCTTGGAGCCAGGGGCGCCCTACGAGCAGTACTTC. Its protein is CASSLEPGAPYEQYF. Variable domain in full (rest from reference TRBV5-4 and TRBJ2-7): ETGVTQSPTHLIKTRGQQVTLRCSSQSGHNTVSWYQQALGQGPQFIFQYYREEENGRGNFPPRFSGLQFPNYSSELNVNALELDDSALYLCASSLEPGAPYEQYFGPGTRLTVT.

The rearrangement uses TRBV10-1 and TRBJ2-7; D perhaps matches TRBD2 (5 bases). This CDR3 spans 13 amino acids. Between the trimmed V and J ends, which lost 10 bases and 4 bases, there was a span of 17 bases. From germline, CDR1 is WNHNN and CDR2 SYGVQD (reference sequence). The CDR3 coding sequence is TGCGCCACCCCGGGGTCCCGCAAATACGAGCAGTACTTC. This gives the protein CATPGSRKYEQYF.

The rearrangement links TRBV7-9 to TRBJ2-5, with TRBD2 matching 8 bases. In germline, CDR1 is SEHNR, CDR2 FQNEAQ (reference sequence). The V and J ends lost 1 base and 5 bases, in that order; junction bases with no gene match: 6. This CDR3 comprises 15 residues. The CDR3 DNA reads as TGTGCCAGCAGCTTAGGGCAGGTAGCGGGGGAGACCCAGTACTTC. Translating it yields CASSLGQVAGETQYF.

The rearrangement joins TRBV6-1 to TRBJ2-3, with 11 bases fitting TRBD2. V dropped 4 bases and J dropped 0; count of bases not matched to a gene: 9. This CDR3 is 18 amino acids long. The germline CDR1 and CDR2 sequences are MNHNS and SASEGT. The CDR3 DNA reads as TGTGCCAGCAGTGGGTTAGCGGGAGGGAGAGCTAGCACAGATACGCAGTATTTT. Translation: CASSGLAGGRASTDTQYF.

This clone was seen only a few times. The CDR3 spells CASSSLGGRAGYGYTF. CDR3 sequence (DNA): TGTGCCAGCAGCTCCCTGGGGGGACGGGCGGGGTATGGCTACACCTTC. This chain joins TRBV11-2 and TRBJ1-2; maybe TRBD1 (5 bases). The CDR3 sequence is 16 residues long. Per the germline V gene, CDR1 is SGHAT and CDR2 is FQNNGV. The V and J ends lost 4 bases and 5 bases respectively, with 20 bases between them.

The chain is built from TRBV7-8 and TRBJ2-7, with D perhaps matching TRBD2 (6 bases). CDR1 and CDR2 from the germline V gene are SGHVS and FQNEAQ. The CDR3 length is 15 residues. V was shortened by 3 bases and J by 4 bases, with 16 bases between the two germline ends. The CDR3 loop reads CASSFATSANYEQYF. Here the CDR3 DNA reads TGTGCCAGCAGCTTCGCGACTAGTGCCAATTACGAGCAGTACTTC.

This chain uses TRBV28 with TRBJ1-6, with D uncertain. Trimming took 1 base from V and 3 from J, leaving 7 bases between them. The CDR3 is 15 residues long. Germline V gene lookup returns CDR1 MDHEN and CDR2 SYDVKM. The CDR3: CASSLYPNYNSPLHF. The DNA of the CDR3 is TGTGCCAGCAGTTTATATCCCAACTATAATTCACCCCTCCACTTT.

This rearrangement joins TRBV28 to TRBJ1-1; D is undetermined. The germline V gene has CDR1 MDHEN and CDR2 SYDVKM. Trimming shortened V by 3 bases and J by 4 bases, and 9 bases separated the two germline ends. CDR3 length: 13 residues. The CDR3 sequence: CASSLRSPTEAFF. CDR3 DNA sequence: TGTGCCAGCAGTTTGAGGAGCCCCACTGAAGCTTTCTTT.

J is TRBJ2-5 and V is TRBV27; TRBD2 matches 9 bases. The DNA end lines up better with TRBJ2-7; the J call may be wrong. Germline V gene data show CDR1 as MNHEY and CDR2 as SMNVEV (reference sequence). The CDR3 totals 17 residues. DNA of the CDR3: TGTGCCAGCAGTTGGAGGCGGGAGGGCCTCAGCTCCTACGAGCAGTACTTC. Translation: CASSWRREGLSSYEQYF.

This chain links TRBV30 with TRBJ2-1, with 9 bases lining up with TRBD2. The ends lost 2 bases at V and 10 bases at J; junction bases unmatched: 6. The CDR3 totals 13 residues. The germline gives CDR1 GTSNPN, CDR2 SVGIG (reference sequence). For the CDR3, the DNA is TGTGCCTGGAGTCCAAGCGGGAGGAACGAGCAGTTCTTC. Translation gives CAWSPSGRNEQFF.

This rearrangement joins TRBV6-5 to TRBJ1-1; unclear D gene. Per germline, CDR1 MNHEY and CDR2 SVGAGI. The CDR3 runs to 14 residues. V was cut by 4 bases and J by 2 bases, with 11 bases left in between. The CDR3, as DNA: TGTGCCAGCAGTTTAGGATCAGGAAACACTGAAGCTTTCTTT. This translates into CASSLGSGNTEAFF.

This chain's CDR3 is CATSRDSGGYQETQYF. As DNA, the CDR3 is TGTGCCACCAGCAGAGATTCTGGGGGCTACCAAGAGACCCAGTACTTC. The chain couples TRBV15 to TRBJ2-5; tentative D call: TRBD1 (6 bases). Trimming left V 0 bases short and J 0 bases short, with 11 bases between. The V gene's germline CDR1 is LNHNV and CDR2 YYDKDF (reference sequence). The CDR3 sequence is 16 residues long.

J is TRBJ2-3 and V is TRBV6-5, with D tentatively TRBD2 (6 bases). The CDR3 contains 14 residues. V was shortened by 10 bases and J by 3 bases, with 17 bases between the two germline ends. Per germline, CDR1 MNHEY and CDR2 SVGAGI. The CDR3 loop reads CATRVLARTDTQYF. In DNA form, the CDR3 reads TGTGCCACCCGGGTGCTAGCGAGGACAGATACGCAGTATTTT.

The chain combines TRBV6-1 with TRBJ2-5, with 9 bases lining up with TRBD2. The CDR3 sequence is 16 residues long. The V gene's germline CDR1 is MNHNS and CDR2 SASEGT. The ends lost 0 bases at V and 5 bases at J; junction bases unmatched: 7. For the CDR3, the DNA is TGTGCCAGCAGTGAAGCTTTAGCGGGAGCAGGGGAGACCCAGTACTTC. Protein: CASSEALAGAGETQYF.

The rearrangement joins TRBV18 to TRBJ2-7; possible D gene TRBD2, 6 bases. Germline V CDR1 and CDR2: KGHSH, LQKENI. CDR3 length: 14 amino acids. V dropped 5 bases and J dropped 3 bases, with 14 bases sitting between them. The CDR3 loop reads CASSWGGRDYEQYF. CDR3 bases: TGTGCCAGCTCATGGGGAGGCAGGGACTACGAGCAGTACTTC.

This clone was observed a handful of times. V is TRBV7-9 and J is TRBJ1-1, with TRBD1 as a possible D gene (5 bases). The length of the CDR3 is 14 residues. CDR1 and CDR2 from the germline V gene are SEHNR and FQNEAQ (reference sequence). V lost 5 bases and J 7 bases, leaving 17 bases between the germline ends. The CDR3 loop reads CASSQARGGGEAFF. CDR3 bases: TGTGCCAGCAGCCAAGCACGGGGGGGAGGTGAAGCTTTCTTT. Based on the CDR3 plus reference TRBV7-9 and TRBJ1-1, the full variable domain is DTGVSQNPRHKITKRGQNVTFRCDPISEHNRLYWYRQTLGQGPEFLTYFQNEAQLEKSRLLSDRFSAERPKGSFSTLEIQRTEQGDSAMYLCASSQARGGGEAFFGQGTRLTVV.

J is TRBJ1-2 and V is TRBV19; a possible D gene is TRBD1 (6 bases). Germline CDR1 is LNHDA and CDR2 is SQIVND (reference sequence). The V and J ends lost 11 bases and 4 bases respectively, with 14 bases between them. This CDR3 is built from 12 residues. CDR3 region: CAGQTGTYGYTF. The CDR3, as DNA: TGTGCCGGACAGACAGGCACCTATGGCTACACCTTC.

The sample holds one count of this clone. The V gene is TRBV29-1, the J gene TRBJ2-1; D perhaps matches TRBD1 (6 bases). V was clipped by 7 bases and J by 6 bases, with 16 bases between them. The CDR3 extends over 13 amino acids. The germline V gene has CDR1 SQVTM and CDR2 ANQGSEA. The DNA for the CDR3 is TGCAGCGCCGGTGGGCAGGGGCCCAATGAGCAGTTCTTC. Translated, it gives CSAGGQGPNEQFF.

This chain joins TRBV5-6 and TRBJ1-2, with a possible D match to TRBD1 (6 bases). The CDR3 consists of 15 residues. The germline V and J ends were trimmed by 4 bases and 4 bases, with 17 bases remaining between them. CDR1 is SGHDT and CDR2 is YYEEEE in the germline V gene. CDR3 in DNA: TGTGCCAGCAGCCTTCCGAGGACAGTGGCCTATGGCTACACCTTC. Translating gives CASSLPRTVAYGYTF.

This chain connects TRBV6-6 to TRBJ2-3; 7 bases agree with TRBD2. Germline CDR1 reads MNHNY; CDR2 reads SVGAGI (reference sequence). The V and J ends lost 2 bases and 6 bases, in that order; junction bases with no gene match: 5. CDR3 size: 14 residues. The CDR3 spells CASSYAGAGDTQYF. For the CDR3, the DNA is TGTGCCAGCAGTTACGCGGGAGCAGGCGATACGCAGTATTTT.